A single sample is the source of the 2 T cell receptor delta chains below, sequenced in a study of gamma-delta chains in newborns, infants, children. TCRdb re-called clones from the reads using CATT. The sample yields some 10,000 delta-chain clones, 8.5% to 9% seen once. Sequencing input: blood. Source of these receptors: a child who was a newborn, infant or young child, either healthy, febrile or measles-vaccinated (not recorded which).

This clone appeared a few times. The chain is built from TRDV2 and TRDJ1, with TRDD3 identical over 10 bases. The CDR3 has 18 amino acids. V shed 3 bases and J 0 bases; nucleotides not matched to a gene: 12. Germline V gives CDR1 GEAIGNYY, CDR2 EKD. Here the CDR3 DNA reads TGTGCCTGTGACCCTCTGGCTGGGGGATATCCCAACACCGATAAACTCATCTTT. Amino acids: CACDPLAGGYPNTDKLIF.

This clone turned up a few times. The genes are TRDV2 and TRDJ1; 9 nucleotides line up with TRDD3. Germline V gene sequence: CDR1 GEAIGNYY, CDR2 EKD. This CDR3 comprises 15 residues. V shed 3 bases, J shed 5 bases, and the junction held 9 bases outside the gene matches. DNA for the CDR3: TGTGCCTGTGACCTACTGGGGGAAAACGCTGATAAACTCATCTTT. Translation gives CACDLLGENADKLIF.